This T cell receptor (beta chain) was captured by sequencing in a study of cytomegalovirus exposure and HLA in healthy donors. Findings of the study overall: A few chains tied to CMV proved CMV antigen-specific in vitro.

The study ran its PCR with 60 Vbeta and 13 Jbeta primers. Some clones are missing from TCRdb's copy, which holds only in-frame ones; the method was immunoSEQ multiplex PCR. The profile covers 150,000 to 250,000 clones, with approximately 78% appearing a single time and 6.5% taken by the ten largest. About this clone: Its antigen is not known.

Input material: PBMCs. The TCR sequence derives from a woman aged 45-65 years in good health and CMV-seropositive.

CDR3 amino acids: CASSPDRLDNEQFF. The CDR3, as DNA: TGTGCCAGCAGCCCTGACCGACTGGACAATGAGCAGTTCTTC. The rearrangement joins TRBV7-9 to TRBJ2-1; unclear D gene. CDR3 length: 14 residues. Per the germline V gene, CDR1 is SEHNR and CDR2 is FQNEAQ (reference sequence). V lost 5 bases, J lost 5 bases, and 13 bases lay in between.